Presented here are 26 T cell receptor beta chains from one specimen sequenced in a study of T-cell reconstitution after alpha-beta-depleted transplantation in children. Preparation of the TCRbeta library involved a method that used unique molecular identifiers. Via MiXCR, TCRdb re-called the PCR reads, giving one row per CDR3 protein. This repertoire shows nearly 550,000 distinct CDR3 sequences, roughly 18% found once; its top ten account for 3% to 3.5%. This specimen consisted of PBMCs from the stem cell graft donor, obtained from the stem cell graft. The receptors shown here come from a human donor who donated a stem cell graft to a child with acute lymphoblastic leukemia.

This clonotype was found a few times. V is TRBV4-1 and J is TRBJ2-7; 9 nucleotides line up with TRBD1. CDR1 is MGHRA, CDR2 YSYEKL, per germline. This CDR3 is built from 16 residues. V lost 2 bases, J lost 2 bases, and 7 bases stayed unmatched. The CDR3 nucleotides read TGCGCCAGCAGCCAAAACCCGGGACAGGGAACCTACGAGCAGTACTTC. Translating it yields CASSQNPGQGTYEQYF.

This clonotype was seen a few times. This chain uses TRBV20-1 with TRBJ1-1, with TRBD1 as a possible D gene (6 bases). Trimming shortened V by 4 bases and J by 0 bases, and 12 bases separated the two germline ends. From germline, CDR1 is DFQATT and CDR2 SNEGSKA (reference sequence). The CDR3 contains 14 residues. The CDR3 loop reads CSATRDTLNTEAFF. CDR3 in DNA: TGCAGTGCTACCCGGGACACCTTGAACACTGAAGCTTTCTTT.

This clonotype was recorded a few times. The chain joins TRBV11-2 to TRBJ2-7; D possibly corresponds to TRBD1 (5 bases). Germline loops: CDR1 SGHAT, CDR2 FQNNGV. The CDR3 is 15 amino acids. V lost 6 bases and J 7 bases, leaving 22 bases between the germline ends. The CDR3 DNA is TGTGCCAGCAGTCCCGTTGTCGGACAACCAGGGGAGCAGTACTTC. Amino acid sequence: CASSPVVGQPGEQYF.

This clonotype has just a few counts. The genes are TRBV10-3 and TRBJ1-1, with D uncertain. Trimming cost V 0 bases and J 7 bases, with 6 bases left between them. Germline V lookup: CDR1 ENHRY, CDR2 SYGVKD. This CDR3 has 12 amino acids. The CDR3 sequence: CAISESNFEAFF. CDR3 nucleotides: TGTGCCATCAGTGAGTCTAACTTTGAAGCTTTCTTT.

The chain employs TRBV5-1 and TRBJ2-5; 8 bases map to TRBD1. The germline V gene has CDR1 SGHRS and CDR2 YFSETQ. Losses at the gene ends were 3 bases for V and 2 bases for J; bases not matched to a gene: 9. This CDR3 region has 16 residues. Here the CDR3 DNA reads TGCGCCAGCAGCTCCTATGACAGGGGCCAACAAGAGACCCAGTACTTC. Amino acids: CASSSYDRGQQETQYF. Filled out from reference TRBV5-1 and TRBJ2-5, the complete variable domain reads KAGVTQTPRYLIKTRGQQVTLSCSPISGHRSVSWYQQTPGQGLQFLFEYFSETQRNKGNFPGRFSGRQFSNSRSEMNVSTLELGDSALYLCASSSYDRGQQETQYFGPGTRLLVL.

This sequence joins TRBV29-1 and TRBJ1-2; D is ambiguous. V was cut by 3 bases and J by 4 bases, with 15 bases left in between. The CDR3 contains 14 residues. CDR1 SQVTM and CDR2 ANQGSEA come from the germline V gene. Here the CDR3 reads CSVEWVSRTYGYTF. The CDR3 DNA is TGCAGCGTTGAGTGGGTCTCCAGAACCTATGGCTACACCTTC.

This clonotype was recorded once. This chain links TRBV27 with TRBJ2-7; no clear D gene. The V and J ends lost 3 bases and 0 bases respectively, with 9 bases between them. This CDR3 is 14 amino acids long. Germline-derived CDR1 and CDR2 are MNHEY and SMNVEV (reference sequence). CDR3 nucleotides: TGTGCCAGCAGTTTCTCTCCAGTCTCCTACGAGCAGTACTTC. The encoded protein is CASSFSPVSYEQYF.

This clonotype has just a few counts. The V gene is TRBV20-1, the J gene TRBJ2-3; D is uncertain. This CDR3 spans 14 amino acids. V lost 6 bases, J lost 0 bases, and 13 bases lay in between. Germline CDR1 and CDR2: DFQATT and SNEGSKA (reference sequence). The CDR3: CSALKGPSTDTQYF. CDR3 nucleotide sequence: TGCAGTGCCTTGAAAGGCCCTAGCACAGATACGCAGTATTTT.

This clonotype has more than one count but fewer than ten. The chain couples TRBV11-2 to TRBJ2-1; D may be TRBD1 (5 bases). Germline V gene sequence: CDR1 SGHAT, CDR2 FQNNGV. The CDR3 sequence is 13 residues long. With 6 bases removed from V and 9 bases from J, the gap between germline ends came to 15 bases. The chain's CDR3 is CASSLHRSSEQFF. The CDR3 DNA reads as TGTGCCAGCAGTCTCCACAGGTCTAGTGAGCAGTTCTTC.

This chain joins TRBV12-3 or TRBV12-4 and TRBJ2-1; TRBD2 aligns across 14 bases. The CDR3 runs to 17 residues. Germline trimming cut 5 bases from V and 8 bases from J; bases unmatched to any gene: 11. The CDR3 spells CASSVVGLAGDLDEQFF. The CDR3 nucleotides read TGTGCCAGCAGTGTTGTGGGACTAGCGGGAGATCTAGATGAGCAGTTCTTC.

The rearrangement links TRBV5-1 to TRBJ1-5; D call uncertain. CDR3 length: 15 amino acids. The V gene's germline CDR1 is SGHRS and CDR2 YFSETQ. V lost 2 bases and J 4 bases, leaving 13 bases between the germline ends. The CDR3 spells CASSFPDQLNQPQHF. The CDR3 nucleotides read TGCGCCAGCAGCTTTCCAGACCAGTTAAATCAGCCCCAGCATTTT.

The V gene is TRBV7-9, the J gene TRBJ1-1, with D tentatively TRBD1 (5 bases). The CDR3 spans 16 residues. Germline lookup yields CDR1 SEHNR and CDR2 FQNEAQ (reference sequence). The ends were cut back, 4 bases at V and 4 bases at J, with 19 bases in the middle. CDR3 in DNA: TGTGCCAGCAGCTCGCCCGGTAATAGGGGCGGCACTGAAGCTTTCTTT. It is translated as CASSSPGNRGGTEAFF.

This clonotype was counted only a few times. V is TRBV2 and J is TRBJ1-6; D not resolved. Germline V gene data show CDR1 as SNHLY and CDR2 as FYNNEI. With 8 bases removed from V and 4 bases from J, the gap between germline ends came to 9 bases. CDR3 length equals 13 residues. The CDR3 DNA reads as TGTGCCAGCTCTACCGGGTATAATTCACCCCTCCACTTT. Protein product: CASSTGYNSPLHF.

This clonotype turned up a few times. The chain links TRBV5-5 to TRBJ1-3; D is unresolved. The V and J ends lost 0 bases and 4 bases respectively, with 11 bases between them. This CDR3 is 15 amino acids long. In germline, CDR1 is SGHKS, CDR2 YYEKEE (reference sequence). The CDR3 DNA is TGTGCCAGCAGCTTGGAACTGGCGAAGGGAAACACCATATATTTT. Translated: CASSLELAKGNTIYF.

This clonotype has only a few counts. The J gene is TRBJ2-1, the V gene TRBV15; 7 nucleotides line up with TRBD2. The CDR3 contains 17 residues. The V gene end was trimmed by 5 bases and the J gene end by 4 bases; junction bases not matched to a gene: 14. In germline, CDR1 is LNHNV, CDR2 YYDKDF (reference sequence). The CDR3 is CATSGPTSERTYNEQFF. CDR3 coding DNA: TGTGCCACCAGCGGTCCAACTAGCGAAAGGACTTACAATGAGCAGTTCTTC.

The chain is built from TRBV27 and TRBJ2-7; 8 bases match TRBD2. The CDR3 length is 15 residues. Per the germline V gene, CDR1 is MNHEY and CDR2 is SMNVEV (reference sequence). V gave up 0 bases and J gave up 3 bases; unmatched junction bases: 4. CDR3: CASSLSDREGYEQYF. In nucleotides, the CDR3 is TGTGCCAGCAGTTTATCGGACCGGGAGGGCTACGAGCAGTACTTC.

There are a few counts of this clonotype. This chain joins TRBV5-1 and TRBJ2-7, with 8 bases identical to TRBD2. V shed 4 bases and J 3 bases; nucleotides not matched to a gene: 12. The CDR3 loop spans 16 amino acids. Germline CDR1 reads SGHRS; CDR2 reads YFSETQ. CDR3 residues: CASSPRSGKSGYEQYF. In DNA, the CDR3 is TGCGCCAGCAGCCCCCGTAGCGGGAAATCGGGCTACGAGCAGTACTTC. The whole variable domain, filled in from reference TRBV5-1 and TRBJ2-7, reads KAGVTQTPRYLIKTRGQQVTLSCSPISGHRSVSWYQQTPGQGLQFLFEYFSETQRNKGNFPGRFSGRQFSNSRSEMNVSTLELGDSALYLCASSPRSGKSGYEQYFGPGTRLTVT.

This clonotype has more than one count but fewer than ten. J is TRBJ2-7 and V is TRBV12-3 or TRBV12-4; 10 nucleotides agree with TRBD2. There are 14 residues in the CDR3. With 5 bases clipped from V and 3 bases from J, the junction kept 4 bases outside the gene matches. The CDR3 coding sequence is TGTGCCAGCAGTCCCGGGACTAGCGACTACGAGCAGTACTTC. Protein product: CASSPGTSDYEQYF.

In its sample, this clonotype was seen a few times. This rearrangement joins TRBV6-6 to TRBJ1-1; D call uncertain. The V gene lost 8 bases and the J gene lost 4 bases, with 11 bases spanning the gap. CDR1 is MNHNY and CDR2 is SVGAGI in the germline V gene (reference sequence). The CDR3 contains 12 residues. The chain's CDR3 is CASEGLITEAFF. DNA for the CDR3: TGTGCCAGCGAGGGCCTGATCACTGAAGCTTTCTTT.

The chain has TRBV5-1 and TRBJ1-1; D not certain. The ends were cut back, 2 bases at V and 5 bases at J, with 10 bases in the middle. Per the germline V gene, CDR1 is SGHRS and CDR2 is YFSETQ. This CDR3 is built from 13 residues. The CDR3 DNA is TGCGCCAGCAGCTTAGAACAAGAAACTGAAGCTTTCTTT. This codes for CASSLEQETEAFF.

This chain uses TRBV20-1 with TRBJ1-1, with D possibly being TRBD1 (5 bases). The CDR3 covers 15 residues. From germline, CDR1 is DFQATT and CDR2 SNEGSKA (reference sequence). Trimming removed 5 bases at V and 5 bases at J, with 21 bases between. For the CDR3, the DNA is TGCAGTGCTCCCTCCCAGGGAGTCATGAGGACTGAAGCTTTCTTT. Its protein product is CSAPSQGVMRTEAFF.

V usage is TRBV9 and J usage is TRBJ1-3; no clear D. This CDR3 is 14 amino acids long. From germline, CDR1 is SGDLS and CDR2 YYNGEE. V gave up 1 base and J gave up 1 base, with 6 bases separating them. The CDR3 sequence: CASSVSRSGNTIYF. The DNA of the CDR3 is TGTGCCAGCAGCGTATCCAGGTCTGGAAACACCATATATTTT.

This sequence joins TRBV7-6 and TRBJ2-7; 7 positions agree with TRBD1. CDR3 length: 15 amino acids. V gave up 5 bases and J gave up 3 bases; unmatched junction bases: 10. CDR1 and CDR2 (germline): SGHVS, FNYEAQ. CDR3 sequence: CASSPLTGVVYEQYF. As DNA, the CDR3 is TGTGCCAGCAGCCCGTTAACAGGGGTGGTCTACGAGCAGTACTTC.

V usage is TRBV19 and J usage is TRBJ2-1, with 8 nucleotides matching TRBD2. The length of the CDR3 is 14 residues. Germline CDR1 is LNHDA and CDR2 is SQIVND (reference sequence). V gave up 8 bases and J gave up 6 bases; unmatched junction bases: 9. CDR3 nucleotide sequence: TGTGCCAGTTCCGGGACTAGTCCTATCAATGAGCAGTTCTTC. Translating it yields CASSGTSPINEQFF. The full variable domain, in which reference TRBV19 and TRBJ2-1 provide the parts outside the CDR3, is DGGITQSPKYLFRKEGQNVTLSCEQNLNHDAMYWYRQDPGQGLRLIYYSQIVNDFQKGDIAEGYSVSREKKESFPLTVTSAQKNPTAFYLCASSGTSPINEQFFGPGTRLTVL.

The rearrangement links TRBV30 to TRBJ2-2; weak D call: TRBD1 (5 bases). This CDR3 is built from 12 residues. V was pared by 3 bases and J by 5 bases, with 7 bases between. Germline CDR1 GTSNPN, CDR2 SVGIG (reference sequence). CDR3 bases: TGTGCCTGGAGAAGGGGAACCGGGGAGCTGTTTTTT. Translating it yields CAWRRGTGELFF.

The rearrangement uses TRBV4-2 and TRBJ1-2; 9 bases are a match to TRBD1. The CDR3 contains 13 residues. Germline CDR1 reads LGHNA; CDR2 reads YNFKEQ. V was pared by 4 bases and J by 3 bases, with 0 bases of the junction left unmatched. The CDR3 sequence: CASSRTGDYGYTF. The CDR3 coding sequence is TGTGCCAGCAGCCGGACAGGGGACTATGGCTACACCTTC.